The rows below give T cell receptor beta chains drawn from one sample of a study of blood T cell repertoires in COVID-19. TCRdb's table, derived via immunoSEQ multiplex PCR, lists solely in-frame clones and lacks some. The sample yields about 140,000 clones, about four fifths seen once. The sequenced material came from peripheral blood. These receptors all stem from a human donor in a cohort sampled during active COVID-19. Both conserved end residues are part of each CDR3. D genes are given only for firm matches. Some rows mark clone size as missing; the rest say once, few, many or name a class of expanded clone.

TRBJ1-6	-	TRBV5-1	-	TGCGCCAGCAGCTTCGCCATACGGTATTCACCCCTCCACTTT	CASSFAIRYSPLHF
TRBJ2-7	-	TRBV29-1	TRBD2	TGCAGCGTTCGACTAGCGGGGGGCTGGGAGCAGTACTTC	CSVRLAGGWEQYF
TRBJ2-5	-	TRBV5-1	-	TGCGCCAGCAGCACCACTCAAGAGACCCAGTACTTC	CASSTTQETQYF
TRBJ2-7	-	TRBV5-1	TRBD1	TGCGCCAGCAGCCCCTGGGACAGGGACGAGCAGTACTTC	CASSPWDRDEQYF
TRBJ2-5	-	TRBV5-1	TRBD2	TGCGCCAGCAGCTCACTAGCGGCAGAGACCCAGTACTTC	CASSSLAAETQYF
TRBJ2-1	-	TRBV10-2	TRBD2	TGCGCCAGCAGACCCAGTCCCGGGACTAGCGGGGGGGCCAATGAGCAGTTCTTC	CASRPSPGTSGGANEQFF
TRBJ2-1	once	TRBV6-5	-	TGTGCCAGCAGGTACGGGACTGGGGGATACAATGAGCAGTTCTTC	CASRYGTGGYNEQFF
TRBJ2-7	-	TRBV5-1	-	TGCGCCAGCAGCTTGAGTATCGGCGGCTCCTACGAGCAGTACTTC	CASSLSIGGSYEQYF
TRBJ2-7	-	TRBV18	-	TGTGCCAGCTCACCAACCCGGAGCTCCTACGAGCAGTACTTC	CASSPTRSSYEQYF
TRBJ2-7	-	TRBV11-2	TRBD2	TGTGCCAGCAGCATCTGGCGGGGGGGCGACGAGCAGTACTTC	CASSIWRGGDEQYF
TRBJ2-4	-	TRBV7-9	-	TGTGCCAGCAGCTTAGGCAGACTAATAAATCAAAACATTCAGTACTTC	CASSLGRLINQNIQYF
TRBJ2-3	-	TRBV3-1/TRBV3-2	-	TGTGCCAGCAGACGCTCAGATATCAGCACAGATACGCAGTATTTT	CASRRSDISTDTQYF
TRBJ2-5	-	TRBV3-1/TRBV3-2	TRBD1	TGTGCCAGCAGCCTCAGGGGGACCCTAGGTGGTCGGGAGACCCAGTACTTC	CASSLRGTLGGRETQYF
TRBJ1-6	few	TRBV10-3	-	TGTGCCATCAAGGGGGGGGACTCACCCCTCCACTTT	CAIKGGDSPLHF
TRBJ2-6	-	TRBV7-2	TRBD2	TGTGCCAGCAGCTTACCGGGCGGGGGCTCTGGGGCCAACGTCCTGACTTTC	CASSLPGGGSGANVLTF
TRBJ2-7	-	TRBV11-1	-	TGTGCCAGCAGCTTAGGAGGGTTCGAGCAGTACTTC	CASSLGGFEQYF
TRBJ2-1	-	TRBV6-5	-	TGTGCCAGCAAAAAGCATGACGGGAATGAGCAGTTCTTC	CASKKHDGNEQFF
TRBJ2-5	-	TRBV4-1	-	TGCGCCAGCAGCCAAGATTGGGGCAACGGGGAGACCCAGTACTTC	CASSQDWGNGETQYF
TRBJ2-3	-	TRBV5-1	-	TGCGCCAGCAGCTTGCAGGGTAGGACAGATACGCAGTATTTT	CASSLQGRTDTQYF
TRBJ1-5	few	TRBV10-3	TRBD1	TGTGCCATCAGTCCCGGGACAGGGACGGATCAGCCCCAGCATTTT	CAISPGTGTDQPQHF
TRBJ2-1	-	TRBV19	-	TGTGCCAGTAGTATAGATATCGGGACAACTACCCTAGGCACTCTCTACAATGAGCAGTTCTTC	CASSIDIGTTTLGTLYNEQFF
TRBJ2-5	-	TRBV28	-	TGTGCCAGCACCGATTTGGGCCGCGAGACCCAGTACTTC	CASTDLGRETQYF
TRBJ1-2	-	TRBV9	-	TGTGCCAGCAGCGTTAGTACAGGTCAGGATAACTATGGCTACACCTTC	CASSVSTGQDNYGYTF
TRBJ2-2	-	TRBV28	-	TGTGCCAGCAGCCTGGGGGGAAGGGTTACCGGGGAGCTGTTTTTT	CASSLGGRVTGELFF
TRBJ1-4	once	TRBV4-2	-	TGTGCCAGCACCAACGGGAGGGGGGAACTGGGTGAAAAACTGTTTTTT	CASTNGRGELGEKLFF
TRBJ2-5	-	TRBV5-1	TRBD2	TGCGCCAGCAGCTTGTCCCTAGCGGGGGGACAAGAGACCCAGTACTTC	CASSLSLAGGQETQYF
TRBJ1-1	-	TRBV6-6	-	TGTGCCAGCAGTTACTCGATCCAGGGTAACACTGAAGCTTTCTTT	CASSYSIQGNTEAFF
TRBJ2-1	-	TRBV10-2	-	TGCGCCAGCAGCCTGGACATGCCCTCCTACAATGAGCAGTTCTTC	CASSLDMPSYNEQFF
TRBJ2-1	few	TRBV6-5	-	TGTGCCAGCAGTTTAACAGGGTTTGAGCAGTTCTTC	CASSLTGFEQFF
TRBJ2-3	-	TRBV7-9	TRBD1	TGTGCCAGCAGCTTAGAAGGGGGCGTTGGTACGCAGTATTTT	CASSLEGGVGTQYF
TRBJ2-1	-	TRBV18	TRBD2	TGTGCCAGCTCACCTACCGGACTAGCGGGGGGGCCATGGGAGCAGTTCTTC	CASSPTGLAGGPWEQFF
TRBJ2-7	-	TRBV3-1/TRBV3-2	-	TGTGCCAGCAGCCAAGATATCAGTTACGAGCAGTACTTC	CASSQDISYEQYF
TRBJ1-2	-	TRBV5-1	-	TGCGCCAGCAGCTTGGATTCGGGGGGCTATGGCTACACCTTC	CASSLDSGGYGYTF
TRBJ2-2	-	TRBV7-9	-	TGTGCCAGCAGCTTAGACAGGATACACACCGGGGAGCTGTTTTTT	CASSLDRIHTGELFF
TRBJ2-5	few	TRBV2	TRBD2	TGTGCCAGCAGAGGCGGGGGGGGCGGCGAGACCCAGTACTTC	CASRGGGGGETQYF
TRBJ1-2	-	TRBV29-1	-	TGCAGCGTTATCGGGGTAGGGCTAAACTATGGCTACACCTTC	CSVIGVGLNYGYTF
TRBJ2-5	once	TRBV7-6	-	TGTGCCAGCAGTCCAGCACCAGGGGCTATTTCTAGGGAGACCCAGTACTTC	CASSPAPGAISRETQYF
TRBJ2-1	-	TRBV20-1	-	TGCAGTGCTAGTCATGGCGGTGGGAATGAGCAGTTCTTC	CSASHGGGNEQFF
TRBJ2-3	-	TRBV7-3	TRBD2	TGTGCCAGCAGCTTAATCGGGGGGACCACAGATACGCAGTATTTT	CASSLIGGTTDTQYF
TRBJ2-1	-	TRBV2	-	TGTGCCAGCAGTGAAGAACAGGGAGACAATGAGCAGTTCTTC	CASSEEQGDNEQFF